The 32 T cell receptor beta chains below come from one sample, sequenced in a study of blood T cell repertoires in COVID-19 (dated by TCRdb to the early 2020s). The method was the immunoSEQ multiplex PCR assay. The table comes from immuneACCESS by way of TCRdb, which keeps in-frame sequences with V and J called. Part of the clones is missing from these tables; in studies checked, under half for an unresolved V gene and the rest for unknown reasons. The sample yields just over 75,000 clones; 84% were counted once. Of the sample, around 3.3% falls within the top ten clones. The sample taken for sequencing was peripheral blood. These receptors were collected from a man aged 45 to 65 with acute or convalescent COVID-19.

This clone is a singleton in its sample. DNA of the CDR3: TGCGCCAGCAGCTACTACAGGGCGAACACTGAAGCTTTCTTT. Translated: CASSYYRANTEAFF. This chain connects TRBV5-1 to TRBJ1-1, with a tentative D call TRBD1 (6 bases). V was cut by 3 bases and J by 1 base, with 10 bases left in between. CDR3 length equals 14 residues. Germline V gene sequence: CDR1 SGHRS, CDR2 YFSETQ.

The chain links TRBV2 to TRBJ2-7; a possible D gene is TRBD2 (7 bases). Trimming took off 1 base at V and 3 bases at J, with 10 bases between the two ends. The CDR3 has 14 amino acids. Per germline, CDR1 SNHLY and CDR2 FYNNEI. In nucleotides, the CDR3 is TGTGCCAGCAGTGAAGAGAGGGGGGGCTACGAGCAGTACTTC. Protein product: CASSEERGGYEQYF.

The rearrangement joins TRBV5-4 to TRBJ1-2, with 11 bases lining up with TRBD1. This CDR3 is built from 16 residues. V shed 2 bases and J 8 bases; nucleotides not matched to a gene: 11. The V gene's germline CDR1 is SGHNT and CDR2 YYREEE (reference sequence). DNA of the CDR3: TGTGCCAGCAGCTTTAGGACAGGGGGCTACGGCGAAGGCTACACCTTC. Residues: CASSFRTGGYGEGYTF.

This chain uses TRBV27 with TRBJ1-3, with D perhaps matching TRBD1 (5 bases). Germline V gives CDR1 MNHEY, CDR2 SMNVEV (reference sequence). The CDR3 sequence is 15 residues long. V lost 2 bases to trimming and J lost 8 bases, with 16 bases between them. CDR3 sequence: CASSLAGMGRHTIYF. DNA of the CDR3: TGTGCCAGCAGTTTAGCAGGGATGGGTAGACACACCATATATTTT.

This clone appeared a single time. The chain employs TRBV5-5 and TRBJ2-2; the D is unclear. The germline V gene has CDR1 SGHKS and CDR2 YYEKEE (reference sequence). CDR3 length: 14 amino acids. V lost 2 bases to trimming and J lost 1 base, with 6 bases between them. CDR3: CASSFTGNTGELFF. CDR3 nucleotide sequence: TGTGCCAGCAGCTTTACGGGGAACACCGGGGAGCTGTTTTTT.

The chain is built from TRBV7-9 and TRBJ2-4; 10 nucleotides match TRBD1. The J segment lost 3 bases and the V segment lost 1 base, leaving 6 bases of the junction unmatched. The CDR3 sequence is 17 residues long. The germline CDR1 and CDR2 sequences are SEHNR and FQNEAQ (reference sequence). The CDR3 DNA follows: TGTGCCAGCAGCTTAGGGAGACAGGGGGCCGGCAAAAACATTCAGTACTTC. It encodes CASSLGRQGAGKNIQYF.

This clone appeared a few times. The genes are TRBV6-1 and TRBJ2-1, with D maybe TRBD2 (6 bases). This CDR3 has 18 residues. V was shortened by 1 base and J by 8 bases, with 24 bases between the two germline ends. From germline, CDR1 is MNHNS and CDR2 SASEGT. CDR3 DNA: TGTGCCAGCAGTGAAGGAGTCTGGGAAACGGGAGTAATACATGAGCAGTTCTTC. Residues: CASSEGVWETGVIHEQFF.

The chain uses TRBV9 and TRBJ1-3; D uncertain. CDR3 length: 14 residues. The V end lost 0 bases, the J end lost 2 bases, and 6 bases lay between the germline ends. Germline CDR1 SGDLS, CDR2 YYNGEE. CDR3: CASSVDRTGNTIYF. For the CDR3, the DNA is TGTGCCAGCAGCGTAGACAGAACTGGAAACACCATATATTTT.

The J gene is TRBJ1-4, the V gene TRBV19; the match to TRBD1 covers 8 bases. Germline CDR1 is LNHDA and CDR2 is SQIVND (reference sequence). This CDR3 comprises 13 residues. The ends lost 5 bases at V and 7 bases at J; junction bases unmatched: 3. The CDR3 nucleotides read TGTGCCAGTAGTGCAGGGGGCGGTGAAAAACTGTTTTTT. Protein product: CASSAGGGEKLFF.

This clone has more than one count but fewer than ten. The chain recombines TRBV7-3 with TRBJ2-1, with 10 bases lining up with TRBD2. The V gene end was trimmed by 4 bases and the J gene end by 8 bases; junction bases not matched to a gene: 5. Germline CDR1 SGHTA, CDR2 FQGTGA. This CDR3 is built from 14 residues. The CDR3 sequence is CASSWSGGADEQFF. Written as DNA, the CDR3 is TGTGCCAGCAGCTGGAGCGGGGGGGCAGATGAGCAGTTCTTC.

V and J are TRBV18 and TRBJ1-5, with D unresolved. Germline lookup yields CDR1 KGHSH and CDR2 LQKENI. Trimming cost V 1 base and J 5 bases, with 6 bases left between them. The CDR3 loop spans 13 amino acids. The CDR3 DNA is TGTGCCAGCTCACCACTGAGCGATCAGCCCCAGCATTTT. Translated, it gives CASSPLSDQPQHF.

This clone has a handful of counts. The V call is TRBV5-4, the J call TRBJ1-4; D may be TRBD1 (5 bases). This CDR3 comprises 15 residues. Germline V gives CDR1 SGHNT, CDR2 YYREEE (reference sequence). V lost 4 bases and J 8 bases, leaving 18 bases between the germline ends. CDR3 sequence reads: CASSDTGGIEEKLFF. CDR3 DNA: TGTGCCAGCAGCGATACCGGGGGAATTGAGGAAAAACTGTTTTTT.

The chain carries TRBV5-1 and TRBJ1-4; 12 positions agree with TRBD1. CDR1 is SGHRS and CDR2 is YFSETQ in the germline V gene. The CDR3 consists of 17 residues. V dropped 3 bases and J dropped 8; count of bases not matched to a gene: 11. DNA of the CDR3: TGCGCCAGCAGCTCGGCGGGACAGGGGGCAGAGTGGGAAAAACTGTTTTTT. This sequence encodes CASSSAGQGAEWEKLFF.

This clone was picked up one time. V gene TRBV4-1 combines with J gene TRBJ2-1; D not resolved. The CDR3 length is 16 residues. The V and J ends lost 1 base and 0 bases respectively, with 10 bases between them. Germline assignment: CDR1 MGHRA and CDR2 YSYEKL. The CDR3 sequence: CASSQGSVSSYNEQFF. CDR3 nucleotides: TGCGCCAGCAGCCAAGGGTCGGTTAGCTCCTACAATGAGCAGTTCTTC.

The genes are TRBV7-2 and TRBJ2-7; the match to TRBD2 covers 7 bases. The V gene's germline CDR1 is SGHTA and CDR2 FQGNSA. There are 15 residues in the CDR3. J gave up 2 bases and V 1 base, and 5 bases lay outside the gene matches. The CDR3 DNA is TGTGCCAGCAGCTTAGAACCGGGGGGAACCTACGAGCAGTACTTC. Translation: CASSLEPGGTYEQYF.

The CDR3: CASSLTSGGQYEQYF. The CDR3 bases are TGTGCCAGCAGCCTCACTAGCGGGGGCCAGTACGAGCAGTACTTC. The chain joins TRBV6-5 to TRBJ2-7, with TRBD2 identical over 11 bases. The CDR3 loop spans 15 amino acids. Germline V gene data show CDR1 as MNHEY and CDR2 as SVGAGI. V lost 6 bases, J lost 4 bases, and 8 bases stayed unmatched.

This clone was seen a single time. This chain joins TRBV30 and TRBJ1-5, with a weak D call TRBD1 (5 bases). V lost 0 bases to trimming and J lost 1 base, with 10 bases between them. This CDR3 has 15 residues. The germline V gene has CDR1 GTSNPN and CDR2 SVGIG (reference sequence). CDR3 residues: CAWSVLRGSNQPQHF. The DNA of the CDR3 is TGTGCCTGGAGTGTACTAAGGGGAAGCAATCAGCCCCAGCATTTT.

The chain has TRBV5-4 and TRBJ1-4; 10 bases match TRBD1. Germline assignment: CDR1 SGHNT and CDR2 YYREEE (reference sequence). The length of the CDR3 is 17 residues. V lost 0 bases, J lost 3 bases, and 5 bases stayed unmatched. CDR3: CASSLGQGAISNEKLFF. CDR3 nucleotides: TGTGCCAGCAGCTTGGGACAGGGGGCGATTTCTAATGAAAAACTGTTTTTT.

The chain employs TRBV7-2 and TRBJ2-3, with 7 bases matching TRBD2. The CDR3 totals 14 residues. The germline gives CDR1 SGHTA, CDR2 FQGNSA. V was clipped by 3 bases and J by 0 bases; unmatched bases: 0. CDR3 coding DNA: TGTGCCAGCAGCTTTAGCGGGAGCACAGATACGCAGTATTTT. Protein: CASSFSGSTDTQYF.

The rearrangement uses TRBV29-1 and TRBJ1-2; D remains ambiguous. The CDR3 contains 10 residues. Germline CDR1 SQVTM, CDR2 ANQGSEA. The V gene lost 0 bases and the J gene lost 6 bases, with 2 bases spanning the gap. This chain's CDR3 is CSVEDNGYTF. The CDR3 coding sequence is TGCAGCGTTGAAGATAATGGCTACACCTTC.

This chain connects TRBV3-1 (or the pseudogene TRBV3-2) to TRBJ2-1, with 8 positions matching TRBD2. The germline CDR1 and CDR2 sequences are LGHDT and YNNKEL (reference sequence). V gave up 2 bases and J gave up 5 bases; unmatched junction bases: 2. This CDR3 region has 14 residues. CDR3 DNA: TGTGCCAGCAGCCAAACGGGGGGGCACAATGAGCAGTTCTTC. Its protein product is CASSQTGGHNEQFF.

This chain links TRBV6-2 or TRBV6-3 with TRBJ2-1; possibly TRBD2 for D (6 bases). CDR1 is MNHEY, CDR2 SVGEGT, per germline. The V gene lost 4 bases and the J gene lost 5 bases, with 18 bases spanning the gap. The CDR3 sequence is 16 residues long. The chain's CDR3 is CASSSGGQTINNEQFF. DNA of the CDR3: TGTGCCAGCAGTTCTGGAGGGCAGACTATTAACAATGAGCAGTTCTTC.

The rearrangement links TRBV10-2 to TRBJ2-5; TRBD2 is a possible D gene (6 bases). CDR1 is WSHSY, CDR2 SAAADI, per germline. This CDR3 is 12 amino acids long. The ends were cut back, 8 bases at V and 6 bases at J, with 13 bases in the middle. Here the CDR3 DNA reads TGCGCCAGCCTAGGGGACTCCCAGACCCAGTACTTC. Protein product: CASLGDSQTQYF.

The chain links TRBV7-8 to TRBJ2-5; 9 bases map to TRBD2. This CDR3 has 16 residues. Germline trimming cut 3 bases from V and 2 bases from J; bases unmatched to any gene: 7. Germline assignment: CDR1 SGHVS and CDR2 FQNEAQ. The CDR3 sequence: CASSLGLAGQQETQYF. DNA of the CDR3: TGTGCCAGCAGCTTGGGGCTAGCGGGGCAACAAGAGACCCAGTACTTC. The full variable domain, in which reference TRBV7-8 and TRBJ2-5 provide the parts outside the CDR3, is GAGVSQSPRYKVAKRGQDVALRCDPISGHVSLFWYQQALGQGPEFLTYFQNEAQLDKSGLPSDRFFAERPEGSVSTLKIQRTQQEDSAVYLCASSLGLAGQQETQYFGPGTRLLVL.

In the case of this clone: The germline gene is not matched at one end of the junction; a read error may be the cause. The chain employs TRBV30 and TRBJ2-7; perhaps TRBD1 as D (5 bases). The length of the CDR3 is 12 residues. Germline V gene sequence: CDR1 GTSNPN, CDR2 SVGIG (reference sequence). CDR3 in DNA: TGTGCCTGGAGTGTACAGGTGGGCCTTCACCACTTC. Translated: CAWSVQVGLHHF.

V is TRBV10-3 and J is TRBJ2-6; 7 positions agree with TRBD1. Trimming at V came to 6 bases and at J to 0 bases, leaving 8 bases not matched to a gene. The CDR3 loop spans 17 amino acids. Germline V gene sequence: CDR1 ENHRY, CDR2 SYGVKD. The CDR3 DNA is TGTGCCATCAGCCCCGGGACAGAAGTCTCTGGGGCCAACGTCCTGACTTTC. Residues: CAISPGTEVSGANVLTF.

Only one count was recorded for this clone. The chain is built from TRBV21-1 and TRBJ1-4. TRBV21-1 is given as a pseudogene. The CDR3 runs to 12 residues. CDR3 DNA sequence: TGTGCCAGCAAGGAGGCAGATGAAAAACTGTTTTTT. Protein sequence: CASKEADEKLFF.

This clone was seen a few times. The chain recombines TRBV11-3 with TRBJ2-2; a weak D match, TRBD1 (5 bases). Trimming removed 6 bases at V and 8 bases at J, with 7 bases between. Germline CDR1 reads SGHNT; CDR2 reads YENEEA. This CDR3 spans 11 amino acids. The CDR3 DNA is TGTGCCAGCAGGTACAGGGGGGAGCTGTTTTTT. Amino acid sequence: CASRYRGELFF.

V usage is TRBV5-4 and J usage is TRBJ2-7, with 7 nucleotides matching TRBD2. With 0 bases clipped from V and 7 bases from J, the junction kept 1 base outside the gene matches. The CDR3 runs 12 residues. Germline lookup yields CDR1 SGHNT and CDR2 YYREEE (reference sequence). For the CDR3, the DNA is TGTGCCAGCAGCTTGGTGCGGGGGGAGCAGTACTTC. This translates into CASSLVRGEQYF.

The V call is TRBV19, the J call TRBJ1-2; perhaps TRBD1 as D (5 bases). The CDR3 is 14 residues long. V was clipped by 9 bases and J by 2 bases, with 16 bases between them. Germline loops: CDR1 LNHDA, CDR2 SQIVND (reference sequence). The CDR3 region is CASTRMTENYGYTF. CDR3 in DNA: TGTGCCAGCACCAGAATGACAGAGAACTATGGCTACACCTTC.

In DNA form, the CDR3 reads TGTGCCAGCAGCCCCGGGACACAAAGCTCTGGAAACACCATATATTTT. This sequence encodes CASSPGTQSSGNTIYF. This chain connects TRBV7-7 to TRBJ1-3; possible D gene TRBD1, 6 bases. Germline lookup yields CDR1 SSHAT and CDR2 FNYEAQ (reference sequence). The CDR3 runs to 16 residues. Trimming took off 5 bases at V and 0 bases at J, with 14 bases between the two ends.

This clone was seen at least ten times. The chain joins TRBV10-3 to TRBJ2-5, with 10 bases that match TRBD1. Trimming at V came to 10 bases and at J to 3 bases, leaving 2 bases not matched to a gene. The length of the CDR3 is 12 residues. Germline V gives CDR1 ENHRY, CDR2 SYGVKD. The chain's CDR3 is CATGTGEETQYF. Written as DNA, the CDR3 is TGTGCCACCGGGACAGGGGAAGAGACCCAGTACTTC.